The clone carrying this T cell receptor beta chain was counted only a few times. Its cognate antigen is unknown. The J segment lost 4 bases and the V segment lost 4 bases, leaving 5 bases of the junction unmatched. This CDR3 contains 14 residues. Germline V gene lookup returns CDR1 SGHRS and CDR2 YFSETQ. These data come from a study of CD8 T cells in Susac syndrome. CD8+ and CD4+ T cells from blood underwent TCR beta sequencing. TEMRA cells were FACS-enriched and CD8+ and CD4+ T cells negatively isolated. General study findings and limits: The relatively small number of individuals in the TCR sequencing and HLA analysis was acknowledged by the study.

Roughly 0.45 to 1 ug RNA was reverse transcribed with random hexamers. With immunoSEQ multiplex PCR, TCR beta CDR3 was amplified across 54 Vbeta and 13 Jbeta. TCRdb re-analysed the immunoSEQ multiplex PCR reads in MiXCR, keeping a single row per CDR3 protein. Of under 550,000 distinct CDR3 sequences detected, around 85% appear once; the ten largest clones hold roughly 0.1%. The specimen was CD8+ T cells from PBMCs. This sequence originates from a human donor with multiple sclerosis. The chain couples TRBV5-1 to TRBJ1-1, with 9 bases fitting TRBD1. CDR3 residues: CASSLDRGGTEAFF. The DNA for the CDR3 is TGCGCCAGCAGCCTGGACAGGGGCGGCACTGAAGCTTTCTTT.